This TCR beta chain was identified during a study of cytomegalovirus exposure and HLA in healthy donors. A remark on this clone: As yet, its antigen is unknown.

The CDR3 totals 14 residues. Germline CDR1 and CDR2: SGDLS and YYNGEE. Losses at the gene ends were 1 base for V and 9 bases for J; bases not matched to a gene: 4. PCR involved 60 Vbeta and 13 Jbeta primers. Only in-frame clones appear in the TCRdb table, and some are missing; sequencing was by immunoSEQ multiplex PCR. This sample has about 140,000 clones; roughly 85% occur once, and the top ten carry about 1.5%. Findings and limits, study-wide: Indistinguishable V segments such as TRBV6-2 and TRBV6-3 were excluded.

V gene TRBV9 combines with J gene TRBJ2-1, with 10 bases matching TRBD2. The sequencing input was PBMCs. The sequence was obtained from a man aged 35 to 55 in good health and CMV-seronegative. The CDR3 bases are TGTGCCAGCAGCGTACTAGCGGGGGATGTTGAGCAGTTCTTC. Translated, it gives CASSVLAGDVEQFF.